The text below deals with one TCR beta chain. V lost 5 bases and J 4 bases, leaving 8 bases between the germline ends. This CDR3 has 13 amino acids. Germline lookup yields CDR1 SGHTA and CDR2 FQGTGA. The PCR employed 60 Vbeta primers together with 13 Jbeta primers. Sequencing was performed with immunoSEQ multiplex PCR; in TCRdb, only in-frame clones are kept and a portion is missing. The table records under 300,000 clones, roughly 85% of them present only once. This specimen comes from a study of cytomegalovirus exposure and HLA in healthy donors. This chain joins TRBV7-3 and TRBJ2-2; no definite D call. The specimen sequenced was PBMCs. The TCR was taken from a man in his forties in good health and CMV-seropositive. The CDR3 loop is CASSDRGTGELFF. In DNA form, the CDR3 reads TGTGCCAGCAGCGATAGAGGCACCGGGGAGCTGTTTTTT.